One sample yielded the 32 T cell receptor beta chains listed below, sequenced in a study of cytotoxic CD8 clonotypes in ibrutinib-treated CLL. Generated by immunoSEQ multiplex PCR, the TCRdb table keeps only in-frame clones and is missing some. Among under 200,000 clones listed, about four fifths were seen once. Source: PBMCs, taken after 12 months of ibrutinib treatment. The source is a human donor with chronic lymphocytic leukemia.

This rearrangement joins TRBV5-1 to TRBJ2-3; 12 nucleotides match TRBD1. This CDR3 region has 15 residues. The germline gives CDR1 SGHRS, CDR2 YFSETQ. V was clipped by 6 bases and J by 2 bases; unmatched bases: 4. CDR3 DNA: TGCGCCAGCACCCGGGACAGGGGGCTCACAGATACGCAGTATTTT. Its protein product is CASTRDRGLTDTQYF.

The chain couples TRBV2 to TRBJ1-2; D unclear. The CDR3 totals 8 residues. CDR1 is SNHLY and CDR2 is FYNNEI in the germline V gene. The V and J ends lost 7 bases and 6 bases respectively, with 0 bases between them. This CDR3 is CASNGYTF. CDR3 bases: TGTGCCAGCAATGGCTACACCTTC. The entire variable domain, with the rest obtained from reference TRBV2 and TRBJ1-2, is as follows: EPEVTQTPSHQVTQMGQEVILRCVPISNHLYFYWYRQILGQKVEFLVSFYNNEISEKSEIFDDQFSVERPDGSNFTLKIRSTKLEDSAMYFCASNGYTFGSGTRLTVV.

The chain links TRBV27 to TRBJ1-2; perhaps TRBD1 as D (6 bases). Trimming took off 3 bases at V and 4 bases at J, with 18 bases between the two ends. Germline V gene data show CDR1 as MNHEY and CDR2 as SMNVEV (reference sequence). CDR3 length equals 16 residues. CDR3 coding DNA: TGTGCCAGCAGTTTGACTAGCCAGGGGCGGCTCTATGGCTACACCTTC. Protein: CASSLTSQGRLYGYTF.

The chain is built from TRBV6-5 and TRBJ1-6; 9 bases map to TRBD1. CDR3 length: 14 residues. From germline, CDR1 is MNHEY and CDR2 SVGAGI. Trimming took 7 bases from V and 10 from J; bases not matched to a gene: 8. In nucleotides, the CDR3 is TGTGCCAGCAATAGACAGGGGGACCTATCACCCCTCCACTTT. Its translation: CASNRQGDLSPLHF.

The chain recombines TRBV6-5 with TRBJ1-2, with a weak D call TRBD1 (6 bases). The CDR3 sequence is 13 residues long. CDR1 is MNHEY, CDR2 SVGAGI, per germline. Trimming removed 5 bases at V and 3 bases at J, with 10 bases between. CDR3 nucleotide sequence: TGTGCCAGCAGTAGGGGGGGTGACTATGGCTACACCTTC. Translation: CASSRGGDYGYTF.

The rearrangement links TRBV7-3 to TRBJ2-5; 11 nucleotides agree with TRBD2. The V gene end was trimmed by 3 bases and the J gene end by 5 bases; junction bases not matched to a gene: 8. Looked up from germline, CDR1 is SGHTA and CDR2 is FQGTGA. The CDR3 totals 16 residues. Written as DNA, the CDR3 is TGTGCCAGCAGCTTTAGCGGGAGGGCCGGGCCCGAGACCCAGTACTTC. Protein sequence: CASSFSGRAGPETQYF.

This sequence joins TRBV7-3 and TRBJ1-3, with unresolved D. CDR1 is SGHTA, CDR2 FQGTGA, per germline. This CDR3 contains 13 residues. V was trimmed by 8 bases and J by 0 bases, leaving 8 bases between them. The CDR3 nucleotides are TGTGCCAGCGGCAGTAGCTCTGGAAACACCATATATTTT. Translation: CASGSSSGNTIYF.

This clone was recorded once. This chain uses TRBV9 with TRBJ2-3; 13 nucleotides match TRBD2. The V gene end was trimmed by 4 bases and the J gene end by 7 bases; junction bases not matched to a gene: 6. CDR1 is SGDLS and CDR2 is YYNGEE in the germline V gene. The CDR3 runs 15 residues. CDR3 coding DNA: TGTGCCAGCAGCTTCGGGACTAGCGGGGCTCATACGCAGTATTTT. It specifies CASSFGTSGAHTQYF.

The V and J genes are TRBV7-2 and TRBJ2-7; 9 nucleotides line up with TRBD1. Germline lookup yields CDR1 SGHTA and CDR2 FQGNSA. This CDR3 is 16 amino acids long. V was clipped by 4 bases and J by 4 bases; unmatched bases: 11. In DNA form, the CDR3 reads TGTGCCAGCAGCTCCCCCGCCCGGACAGGGGCTTACGAGCAGTACTTC. Amino acids: CASSSPARTGAYEQYF. Full variable domain (rest looked up from reference TRBV7-2 and TRBJ2-7): GAGVSQSPSNKVTEKGKDVELRCDPISGHTALYWYRQSLGQGLEFLIYFQGNSAPDKSGLPSDRFSAERTGGSVSTLTIQRTQQEDSAVYLCASSSPARTGAYEQYFGPGTRLTVT.

V usage is TRBV7-9 and J usage is TRBJ2-7; D is possibly TRBD1 or TRBD2 (5 bases each). The CDR3 runs 18 residues. The ends were cut back, 1 base at V and 5 bases at J, with 24 bases in the middle. Per the germline V gene, CDR1 is SEHNR and CDR2 is FQNEAQ (reference sequence). CDR3 DNA: TGTGCCAGCAGCTTAGGTTCAAGGCTACATGGCAGGGAGAACGAGCAGTACTTC. Its translation: CASSLGSRLHGRENEQYF.

This clone was detected only once. This chain uses TRBV7-6 with TRBJ2-6; no clear D gene. Germline assignment: CDR1 SGHVS and CDR2 FNYEAQ. V lost 3 bases, J lost 1 base, and 1 base lay in between. The CDR3 runs 13 residues. The CDR3 protein is CASSFSGANVLTF. The CDR3 DNA reads TGTGCCAGCAGCTTTTCTGGGGCCAACGTCCTGACTTTC.

The gene calls are TRBV7-8 and TRBJ2-3; D gene unclear. Germline V lookup: CDR1 SGHVS, CDR2 FQNEAQ. Trimming stripped 5 bases from V and 6 bases from J, with 15 bases between. The CDR3 contains 14 residues. The CDR3 region is CASSQSRSHDTQYF. As DNA, the CDR3 is TGTGCCAGCAGCCAGTCTAGAAGTCACGATACGCAGTATTTT. The full variable domain, in which reference TRBV7-8 and TRBJ2-3 provide the parts outside the CDR3, is GAGVSQSPRYKVAKRGQDVALRCDPISGHVSLFWYQQALGQGPEFLTYFQNEAQLDKSGLPSDRFFAERPEGSVSTLKIQRTQQEDSAVYLCASSQSRSHDTQYFGPGTRLTVL.

This clone was recorded once. This chain links TRBV29-1 with TRBJ2-3, with 9 bases identical to TRBD2. Germline CDR1 SQVTM, CDR2 ANQGSEA. The CDR3 has 14 amino acids. The V and J ends lost 7 bases and 0 bases, in that order; junction bases with no gene match: 5. The CDR3, as DNA: TGCAGCGGCCAGACTAGCGGTAGCACAGATACGCAGTATTTT. Residues: CSGQTSGSTDTQYF.

This rearrangement joins TRBV6-5 to TRBJ2-2, with a possible D match to TRBD1 (6 bases). Germline-derived CDR1 and CDR2 are MNHEY and SVGAGI. The CDR3 is 14 amino acids. V was shortened by 2 bases and J by 6 bases, with 10 bases between the two germline ends. The CDR3 DNA is TGTGCCAGCAGTTACCGAGGGGGAGCCGGGGAGCTGTTTTTT. Protein sequence: CASSYRGGAGELFF.

Only one count was recorded for this clone. This chain uses TRBV6-1 with TRBJ2-5; a possible D gene is TRBD2 (5 bases). Germline V gene data show CDR1 as MNHNS and CDR2 as SASEGT. V was pared by 4 bases and J by 2 bases, with 17 bases between. This CDR3 comprises 16 residues. CDR3 amino acids: CASSAAWASQQETQYF. The DNA for the CDR3 is TGTGCCAGCAGTGCTGCGTGGGCTAGCCAGCAAGAGACCCAGTACTTC.

The chain has TRBV29-1 and TRBJ1-4; 8 bases line up with TRBD1. The germline gives CDR1 SQVTM, CDR2 ANQGSEA. This CDR3 has 15 amino acids. The junction had 15 bases not matched to a gene; V was cut back by 7 bases and J by 8 bases. Here the CDR3 DNA reads TGCAGCGCACAGGGGGGGGCGGTCTCGTCGGAAAAACTGTTTTTT. Its translation: CSAQGGAVSSEKLFF.

J is TRBJ2-7 and V is TRBV7-8; D ambiguous. Trimming left V 1 base short and J 0 bases short, with 7 bases between. This CDR3 is 14 amino acids long. From germline, CDR1 is SGHVS and CDR2 FQNEAQ. CDR3 in DNA: TGTGCCAGCAGCTTAGGAGAGGTCTCCTACGAGCAGTACTTC. It specifies CASSLGEVSYEQYF.

Note on this clone: Germline is not matched at one junction end, which may reflect a read error. This chain uses TRBV2 with TRBJ2-5; D perhaps matches TRBD2 (6 bases). There are 13 residues in the CDR3. Germline loops: CDR1 SNHLY, CDR2 FYNNEI. The CDR3 nucleotides read TGTGCCAGCAGTGAGACTAGGCAAGGGACCCAGTACTTC. As protein: CASSETRQGTQYF.

Comment on this clone: One end of the junction varies from germline; a read error may be responsible. The gene calls are TRBV7-7 and TRBJ2-5; D is possibly TRBD2 (6 bases). Germline loops: CDR1 SSHAT, CDR2 FNYEAQ (reference sequence). CDR3 length equals 13 residues. As DNA, the CDR3 is TGTGCTAGCAGCTTAGCGGAACAAGAGACCCAGTACTTC. It codes for CASSLAEQETQYF.

CDR3 loop: CASRPGLAGAQETQYF. The CDR3 DNA follows: TGCGCCAGCAGACCCGGACTAGCGGGAGCCCAAGAGACCCAGTACTTC. The chain recombines TRBV10-1 with TRBJ2-5; 13 bases line up with TRBD2. The CDR3 runs 16 residues. V shed 6 bases, J shed 1 base, and the junction held 5 bases outside the gene matches. The germline V gene has CDR1 WNHNN and CDR2 SYGVQD (reference sequence).

The V and J genes are TRBV5-1 and TRBJ2-1; 7 bases match TRBD1. The V and J ends lost 3 bases and 4 bases, in that order; junction bases with no gene match: 7. In germline, CDR1 is SGHRS, CDR2 YFSETQ. This CDR3 region has 15 residues. The CDR3 DNA reads TGCGCCAGCAGCTCTAGACAGGGACGTTACAATGAGCAGTTCTTC. Translated, it gives CASSSRQGRYNEQFF.

V and J are TRBV18 and TRBJ1-6; D unclear. This CDR3 region has 13 residues. Germline loops: CDR1 KGHSH, CDR2 LQKENI. V lost 4 bases and J lost 8, with 9 bases in between. CDR3 DNA sequence: TGTGCCAGCTCACAAAACAGAGATTCACCCCTCCACTTT. Amino acid sequence: CASSQNRDSPLHF.

The CDR3 here is CASSFYDRGRDTQYF. The CDR3 DNA reads TGTGCCAGCAGTTTTTATGACAGGGGGCGAGATACGCAGTATTTT. This chain joins TRBV27 and TRBJ2-3; 10 nucleotides agree with TRBD1. CDR3 length equals 15 residues. J lost 5 bases, V lost 3 bases, and 5 bases had no gene match. In germline, CDR1 is MNHEY, CDR2 SMNVEV (reference sequence).

The rearrangement uses TRBV11-3 and TRBJ2-3; 8 positions match TRBD2. CDR3 size: 15 residues. CDR1 is SGHNT and CDR2 is YENEEA in the germline V gene. V gave up 1 base and J gave up 2 bases; unmatched junction bases: 2. CDR3 in amino acids: CASSLVAGFTDTQYF. CDR3 bases: TGTGCCAGCAGCTTAGTAGCGGGGTTCACAGATACGCAGTATTTT.

The gene calls are TRBV19 and TRBJ1-1; D unresolved. The V and J ends lost 3 bases and 0 bases respectively, with 11 bases between them. The CDR3 consists of 15 residues. Per the germline V gene, CDR1 is LNHDA and CDR2 is SQIVND (reference sequence). The chain's CDR3 is CASSIVLVMNTEAFF. The CDR3 nucleotides read TGTGCCAGTAGTATCGTTCTCGTGATGAACACTGAAGCTTTCTTT.

This clone has only one observation. The rearrangement uses TRBV5-8 and TRBJ1-1; possible D gene TRBD1, 6 bases. The CDR3 is 14 residues long. V lost 0 bases and J 5 bases, leaving 11 bases between the germline ends. Germline V gene sequence: CDR1 SGHTS, CDR2 YDEGEE. CDR3 DNA: TGTGCCAGCAGCTTGGCAGGGGAGACAACTGAAGCTTTCTTT. It yields the protein CASSLAGETTEAFF.

The chain links TRBV7-3 to TRBJ2-4; 8 bases match TRBD2. CDR3 length equals 16 residues. Germline loops: CDR1 SGHTA, CDR2 FQGTGA. Trimming at V came to 5 bases and at J to 0 bases, leaving 6 bases not matched to a gene. The CDR3 bases are TGTGCCAGCAGCCCCTCGGGGGGGAGAGCCAAAAACATTCAGTACTTC. Protein: CASSPSGGRAKNIQYF.

The chain recombines TRBV28 with TRBJ1-2; D gene uncertain. This CDR3 spans 11 amino acids. Germline CDR1 and CDR2: MDHEN and SYDVKM. V was shortened by 4 bases and J by 6 bases, with 6 bases between the two germline ends. DNA of the CDR3: TGTGCCAGCAGTTCTTTCAATGGCTACACCTTC. Translating gives CASSSFNGYTF.

The chain links TRBV7-3 to TRBJ2-2, with no clear D. The V end was cut by 3 bases, the J end by 4 bases, with 3 bases between. CDR3 length equals 12 residues. The germline V gene encodes CDR1 SGHTA and CDR2 FQGTGA. For the CDR3, the DNA is TGTGCCAGCAGCTTTAGCACCGGGGAGCTGTTTTTT. Protein: CASSFSTGELFF.

This clone was seen a handful of times. The chain joins TRBV19 to TRBJ1-5; 9 nucleotides match TRBD1. This CDR3 has 14 residues. V lost 5 bases to trimming and J lost 7 bases; unmatched junction nucleotides: 6. Germline loops: CDR1 LNHDA, CDR2 SQIVND (reference sequence). The CDR3 loop is CASSANRGRQPQHF. The CDR3 DNA follows: TGTGCCAGTAGTGCAAACAGGGGGCGACAGCCCCAGCATTTT.

This clone was recorded a few times. V and J are TRBV6-6 and TRBJ2-5, with a possible D match to TRBD1 (5 bases). Per the germline V gene, CDR1 is MNHNY and CDR2 is SVGAGI (reference sequence). The CDR3 contains 13 residues. V was trimmed by 7 bases and J by 2 bases, leaving 11 bases between them. The CDR3 DNA is TGTGCCAGCATCTCCGACAGTCAAGAGACCCAGTACTTC. Translation gives CASISDSQETQYF.

This rearrangement joins TRBV6-6 to TRBJ2-1; 9 bases are a match to TRBD2. This CDR3 has 16 amino acids. V was pared by 0 bases and J by 7 bases, with 7 bases of the junction left unmatched. Per germline, CDR1 MNHNY and CDR2 SVGAGI (reference sequence). The CDR3 protein is CASSYSWREGHNEQFF. As DNA, the CDR3 is TGTGCCAGCAGTTACTCGTGGCGGGAGGGCCATAATGAGCAGTTCTTC.